This T cell receptor beta chain was recovered during a study of neurological immune-mediated disorders. As for time point: longitudinal time-point 1 (baseline). TCRdb re-analysed the 5' RACE reads in MiXCR, keeping a single row per CDR3 protein. The sample shows around 71,000 distinct CDR3 sequences, roughly an eighth of them seen only once. This clonotype was found many times. The germline CDR1 and CDR2 sequences are MNHEY and SMNVEV (reference sequence). The CDR3 contains 13 residues. Trimming cost V 7 bases and J 6 bases; bases outside gene matches: 6. This clonotype was sampled from a female donor with HTLV-1-associated myelopathy (HAM/TSP). The chain uses TRBV27 and TRBJ1-2, with TRBD1 matching over 9 bases. The sequenced sample was PBMCs. In nucleotides, the CDR3 is TGTGCCAGCACCCTGAACAGGGGGCATGGCTACACCTTC. It is translated as CASTLNRGHGYTF.